These 4 T cell receptor beta chains were sequenced from one sample in a study of cytomegalovirus exposure and HLA in healthy donors. In the PCR, 60 Vbeta and 13 Jbeta primers were used. Measured with immunoSEQ multiplex PCR; TCRdb has only the in-frame clones, and not every one. The sample gives 150,000 to 200,000 clones, 70% to 85% of which show up once; 1.5% to 2% is in the top ten. The sequenced sample consisted of PBMCs. The source of these receptors is a woman between 25 and 40 years old in good health and CMV-seronegative.

The CDR3 bases are TGTGCCTGGAGTGTAGTCCTGTCAGGGGGCCGGGGCTACACCTTC. Its protein product is CAWSVVLSGGRGYTF. The V gene is TRBV30, the J gene TRBJ1-2; 8 positions agree with TRBD1. V gave up 0 bases and J gave up 8 bases; unmatched junction bases: 11. This CDR3 is built from 15 residues. The germline V gene encodes CDR1 GTSNPN and CDR2 SVGIG (reference sequence).

V gene TRBV10-3 combines with J gene TRBJ2-2; 10 nucleotides line up with TRBD2. This CDR3 is built from 16 residues. Germline V gives CDR1 ENHRY, CDR2 SYGVKD. V shed 2 bases and J 5 bases; nucleotides not matched to a gene: 5. The CDR3 coding sequence is TGTGCCATCAGTGAGACAAGCGGGGGGGCGACCGGGGAGCTGTTTTTT. Translation: CAISETSGGATGELFF.

The chain recombines TRBV29-1 with TRBJ2-1; 16 bases line up with TRBD2. Per the germline V gene, CDR1 is SQVTM and CDR2 is ANQGSEA. The CDR3 runs to 15 residues. V gave up 3 bases and J gave up 9 bases; unmatched junction bases: 5. CDR3 DNA sequence: TGCAGCGTTGAGGGGGGACTAGCGGGAGGGAGTGAGCAGTTCTTC. As protein: CSVEGGLAGGSEQFF.

In this sample, this clone turned up once. The chain has TRBV6-1 and TRBJ1-1; D is perhaps TRBD1 (6 bases). Germline V CDR1 and CDR2: MNHNS, SASEGT. V lost 5 bases and J 8 bases, leaving 18 bases between the germline ends. This CDR3 contains 14 residues. The DNA for the CDR3 is TGTGCCAGCAGTCCCAGGGATAGGACAGTAGAAGCTTTCTTT. This sequence encodes CASSPRDRTVEAFF.